This T cell receptor beta chain appears in the sequencing data of a study of blood T cell repertoires in COVID-19. Data came from immunoSEQ multiplex PCR; TCRdb stores just in-frame clones and leaves some out. The table lists roughly 150,000 clones, 80% to 85% of them singletons. V lost 5 bases, J lost 3 bases, and 13 bases stayed unmatched. The CDR3 is 17 residues long. Germline CDR1 LNHDA, CDR2 SQIVND (reference sequence). This TCR came from a man in his sixties or seventies who had been exposed to COVID-19. The chain employs TRBV19 and TRBJ1-5, with TRBD1 matching 7 bases. Sample: PBMCs or T cells enriched from blood (not recorded which). In nucleotides, the CDR3 is TGTGCCAGTAGTCCTCGGGGGGGAGGGGGCAACAATCAGCCCCAGCATTTT. Protein: CASSPRGGGGNNQPQHF.